This T cell receptor beta chain was profiled in a study of shared T cell receptors in the human thymus. CDR3 length: 13 residues. From germline, CDR1 is MNHGY and CDR2 SVAAGI. The V segment lost 7 bases and the J segment 2 bases; nucleotides outside the gene matches: 2. The table came from immunoSEQ multiplex PCR; TCRdb's copy has only in-frame clones and leaves some out. The data show fewer than 700,000 clones, approximately 88% seen once. These data were also filed under a second study, of human thymus T cells. That paper notes: V and J gene usage appeared biased in thymic and blood repertoires.

The origin of this receptor is a boy under two years old with a congenital heart defect. V usage is TRBV6-9 and J usage is TRBJ2-3, with 8 bases aligning to TRBD2. The sequenced sample consisted of thymocytes. The CDR3 nucleotides read TGTGCCAGCATACTAGCGGTCACAGATACGCAGTATTTT. Residues: CASILAVTDTQYF.